This T cell receptor beta chain originates from a study of cytomegalovirus exposure and HLA in healthy donors. Overall study: Genetic ancestry analysis placed around 76% of the 398 donors that were genotyped in the Caucasian-associated cluster.

In its sample, this clone was seen a few times. The antigen remains unidentified. Within the sample, other DNA sequences also encode this same CDR3. Notes on the study in general: Upon later analysis, TCR association rates were observed to vary by HLA locus, being highest for DRB1 and lowest for HLA-C. For most TCR sequences rarity was the rule, although some public TCRs occurred in many donors.

This PCR relied on a set of 60 Vbeta primers and 13 Jbeta primers. TCRdb's copy holds only in-frame clones and misses some; the assay was immunoSEQ multiplex PCR. In the table there are approximately 79,000 clones, almost 80% of which are singletons. The receptor was isolated from a woman between 40 and 50 years old in good health and CMV-seropositive. Sequencing input: PBMCs.

For the CDR3, the DNA is TGCGCCAGCAGCTTGGATCCTAGCGGCTACGAGCAGTACTTC. Protein: CASSLDPSGYEQYF. V usage is TRBV5-1 and J usage is TRBJ2-7, with 7 bases aligning to TRBD2. The CDR3 covers 14 residues. CDR1 is SGHRS, CDR2 YFSETQ, per germline. V lost 0 bases, J lost 3 bases, and 3 bases stayed unmatched.